This T cell receptor beta chain was sequenced for a study of blood T cell repertoires in COVID-19. The wider study: T cells, B-cell-depleted T cells, or PBMCs provided the cDNA or gDNA that served as material.

In the original processing: For nucleated cells, counts were estimated from reference gene primer amplification. Sequenced by immunoSEQ multiplex PCR; TCRdb stores in-frame clones only, minus some. V and J calls plus clone size are reproduced from that table; the DNA served to infer D and trimming. The data show 400,000 to 550,000 clones, 87% seen once. Cohort placement rested on clinical history that participants reported themselves. The V gene lost 4 bases and the J gene lost 5 bases, with 9 bases spanning the gap. The CDR3 runs to 12 residues. Germline loops: CDR1 SGHDT, CDR2 YYEEEE. Sample: PBMCs or T cells enriched from blood (not recorded which). This chain joins TRBV5-6 and TRBJ1-2, with D perhaps TRBD1 (6 bases). The clonotype was recovered from a woman aged 18-29 years with acute COVID-19. The CDR3 bases are TGTGCCAGCAGCCCGGGACATTATGGCTACACCTTC. This codes for CASSPGHYGYTF.